This T cell receptor (beta chain) came from a study of OX40 agonist ivuxolimab in advanced cancers. Study-level information: Prior anti-PD-1, anti-PD-L1 or anti-CTLA-4 therapy did not bar entry, and more than 35% had some.

The CDR3 extends over 14 amino acids. Germline-derived CDR1 and CDR2 are SGHNT and YYREEE (reference sequence). V trimming: 1 base; J trimming: 11 bases; junction bases outside the gene matches: 9. Sampling of blood occurred at baseline, cycle 4 day 1, and cycle 7 day 1. Profiling relied on immunoSEQ multiplex PCR, and the TCRdb table lists in-frame clones only, not all of them. The sample holds approximately 70,000 clones, 70% to 90% seen once. This TCR derives from an adult with an advanced solid tumor such as melanoma, head and neck, liver or kidney cancer. This chain links TRBV5-4 with TRBJ1-1; 9 bases map to TRBD1. This material consisted of CD4+ or CD8+ T cells sorted from blood, taken in a trial of the OX40 agonist ivuxolimab. This CDR3 reads CASSLPGTGPGAFF. The DNA of the CDR3 is TGTGCCAGCAGCTTGCCCGGGACAGGGCCCGGCGCTTTCTTT.